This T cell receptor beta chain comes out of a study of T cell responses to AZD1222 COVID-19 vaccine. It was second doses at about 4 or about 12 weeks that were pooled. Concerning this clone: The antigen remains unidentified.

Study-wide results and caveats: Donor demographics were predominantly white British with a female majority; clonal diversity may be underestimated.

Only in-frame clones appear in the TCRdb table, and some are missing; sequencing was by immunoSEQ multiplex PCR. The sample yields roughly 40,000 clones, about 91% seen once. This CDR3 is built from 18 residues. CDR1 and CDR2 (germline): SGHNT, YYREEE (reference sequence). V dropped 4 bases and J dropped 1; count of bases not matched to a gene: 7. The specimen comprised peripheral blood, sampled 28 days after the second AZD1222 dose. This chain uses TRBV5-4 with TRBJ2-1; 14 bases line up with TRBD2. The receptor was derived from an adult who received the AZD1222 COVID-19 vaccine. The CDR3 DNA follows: TGTGCCAGCAGCGACGGGACTAGCGGGGGCCCTTCCTACAATGAGCAGTTCTTC. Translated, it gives CASSDGTSGGPSYNEQFF.